The 7 T cell receptor beta chains given below trace back to one sample, sequenced in a study of Ad26.COV2.S vaccination and SARS-CoV-2 variants. Using immunoSEQ multiplex PCR, the repertoire was profiled, and TCRdb retains in-frame clones only, with some absent. In the table there are around 380,000 clones, 88% of which are singletons. Treatment specified: over 15 received Ad26.COV2.S at low or high dose, single or two shots; about 5 received placebo; per-sample allocation not given. The investigators took samples on day 63 after the first vaccine or placebo injection. Sequenced material: peripheral blood, taken in a trial of Ad26.COV2.S vaccine versus placebo. The receptor source for this set is a person between 18 and 59 years old who received the Ad26.COV2.S COVID-19 vaccine or a placebo.

The chain uses TRBV10-1 and TRBJ2-7; D unclear. Deletions cut 4 bases from V and 0 bases from J, with 10 bases between. The V gene's germline CDR1 is WNHNN and CDR2 SYGVQD (reference sequence). The CDR3 is made up of 14 amino acids. The CDR3 nucleotides are TGCGCCAGCAGTGGGTCTACCTTCTCCTACGAGCAGTACTTC. Residues: CASSGSTFSYEQYF.

The chain uses TRBV5-4 and TRBJ2-1; 8 positions match TRBD1. In germline, CDR1 is SGHNT, CDR2 YYREEE (reference sequence). This CDR3 contains 19 residues. V was clipped by 4 bases and J by 5 bases; unmatched bases: 20. CDR3 bases: TGTGCCAGCAGCCACAATAGGAGACAGGGGAGGCTCTATGACAATGAGCAGTTCTTC. Protein product: CASSHNRRQGRLYDNEQFF.

This chain joins TRBV6-5 and TRBJ2-6; a weak D match, TRBD1 (6 bases). The CDR3 runs to 15 residues. Germline-derived CDR1 and CDR2 are MNHEY and SVGAGI. Trimming pared 6 bases from V and 4 bases from J, leaving 13 bases between. The CDR3 here is CASRDTGLGANVLTF. CDR3 nucleotides: TGTGCCAGCAGAGATACAGGGTTAGGGGCCAACGTCCTGACTTTC.

This clone was found once. V is TRBV5-4 and J is TRBJ2-7; TRBD2 is a possible D gene (5 bases). The CDR3 runs 14 residues. V was shortened by 4 bases and J by 4 bases, with 15 bases between the two germline ends. Germline V gene data show CDR1 as SGHNT and CDR2 as YYREEE (reference sequence). CDR3 protein: CASSLGRGGYEQYF. CDR3 in DNA: TGTGCCAGCAGCCTAGGACGCGGCGGGTACGAGCAGTACTTC.

The chain uses TRBV5-6 and TRBJ1-6, with D uncertain. Germline CDR1 reads SGHDT; CDR2 reads YYEEEE. Deletions cut 4 bases from V and 0 bases from J, with 11 bases between. The length of the CDR3 is 16 residues. The CDR3 here is CASSPDWSSYNSPLHF. The CDR3 DNA follows: TGTGCCAGCAGCCCGGACTGGAGCTCCTATAATTCACCCCTCCACTTT. The complete variable domain, with remaining parts taken from reference TRBV5-6 and TRBJ1-6, reads DAGVTQSPTHLIKTRGQQVTLRCSPKSGHDTVSWYQQALGQGPQFIFQYYEEEERQRGNFPDRFSGHQFPNYSSELNVNALLLGDSALYLCASSPDWSSYNSPLHFGNGTRLTVT.

The J gene is TRBJ2-7, the V gene TRBV4-1, with 8 bases aligning to TRBD1. The germline V gene encodes CDR1 MGHRA and CDR2 YSYEKL. The V gene end was trimmed by 1 base and the J gene end by 6 bases; junction bases not matched to a gene: 5. The CDR3 has 14 residues. The CDR3 here is CASSQGQGRREQYF. Here the CDR3 DNA reads TGCGCCAGCAGCCAAGGACAGGGGCGGCGCGAGCAGTACTTC.

This sequence joins TRBV5-8 and TRBJ2-7, with 9 bases matching TRBD1. The CDR3 spans 16 residues. CDR1 is SGHTS and CDR2 is YDEGEE in the germline V gene. Unmatched junction bases numbered 11, after V lost 5 bases and J lost 2 bases. The CDR3 DNA follows: TGTGCCAGCAGAAAAATGACAGGGGGGATGCCCTACGAGCAGTACTTC. Translated, it gives CASRKMTGGMPYEQYF.